One and the same sample provided the 27 T cell receptor beta chains below, sequenced in a study of CD8 T cells in Susac syndrome. RNA totalling roughly 0.45 to 1 ug underwent reverse transcription with random hexamers. Using its own MiXCR run on the immunoSEQ multiplex PCR reads, TCRdb lists one record per CDR3 protein. The sample lists tens of thousands of distinct CDR3 sequences; approximately 94% were seen once. The sample taken for sequencing was CD8+ T cells from PBMCs. The receptor source for this set is a human donor with multiple sclerosis.

The rearrangement joins TRBV2 to TRBJ2-2; TRBD1 aligns across 7 bases. CDR3 length equals 15 residues. CDR1 and CDR2 from the germline V gene are SNHLY and FYNNEI. The junction had 5 bases not matched to a gene; V was cut back by 5 bases and J by 2 bases. The CDR3 is CASSTRDSNTGELFF. CDR3 nucleotide sequence: TGTGCCAGCAGTACCCGGGACAGTAACACCGGGGAGCTGTTTTTT.

This clonotype was seen more than once but under ten times. The CDR3 reads CASSLGPTGELFF. The CDR3 nucleotides are TGTGCCAGCAGCTTAGGGCCCACCGGGGAGCTGTTTTTT. The rearrangement links TRBV7-8 to TRBJ2-2; unclear D gene. Looked up from germline, CDR1 is SGHVS and CDR2 is FQNEAQ. The CDR3 length is 13 residues. Trimming stripped 1 base from V and 4 bases from J, with 4 bases between. The full variable domain, completed using reference TRBV7-8 and TRBJ2-2, is GAGVSQSPRYKVAKRGQDVALRCDPISGHVSLFWYQQALGQGPEFLTYFQNEAQLDKSGLPSDRFFAERPEGSVSTLKIQRTQQEDSAVYLCASSLGPTGELFFGEGSRLTVL.

The chain employs TRBV15 and TRBJ2-5; unclear D gene. The germline gives CDR1 LNHNV, CDR2 YYDKDF (reference sequence). V lost 0 bases and J 4 bases, leaving 3 bases between the germline ends. This CDR3 is 12 amino acids long. The CDR3 nucleotides are TGTGCCACCAGCAGAGATTCAGAGACCCAGTACTTC. This encodes CATSRDSETQYF.

In its sample, this clonotype was seen once. An end of the junction does not agree with germline; a read error may underlie this. The V call is TRBV20-1, the J call TRBJ1-1; D gene ambiguous. This CDR3 comprises 11 residues. Germline lookup yields CDR1 DFQATT and CDR2 SNEGSKA (reference sequence). The CDR3 reads CSVVGYTEVFF. The CDR3 DNA follows: TGCAGTGTGGTGGGGTACACTGAAGTTTTCTTT.

The chain couples TRBV6-5 to TRBJ1-1; perhaps TRBD1 as D (5 bases). The CDR3 is 11 residues long. Germline-derived CDR1 and CDR2 are MNHEY and SVGAGI. V shed 4 bases and J shed 5 bases, with 5 bases lying between them. The CDR3 loop reads CASSWGTEAFF. CDR3 bases: TGTGCCAGCAGTTGGGGGACTGAAGCTTTCTTT.

This rearrangement joins TRBV3-1 to TRBJ2-5, with 9 bases that match TRBD2. Trimming cost V 6 bases and J 4 bases; bases outside gene matches: 9. The germline V gene encodes CDR1 LGHDT and CDR2 YNNKEL (reference sequence). The CDR3 is 15 residues long. Here the CDR3 reads CASSLASGGRETQYF. CDR3 DNA sequence: TGTGCCAGCAGTTTAGCCAGCGGGGGGCGAGAGACCCAGTACTTC.

This clonotype was detected only once. Here the CDR3 reads CASSLGGQGLAKNIQYF. Here the CDR3 DNA reads TGTGCCAGCAGTTTAGGAGGACAGGGACTAGCCAAAAACATTCAGTACTTC. The rearrangement uses TRBV12-3 or TRBV12-4 and TRBJ2-4; 8 nucleotides agree with TRBD1. V shed 1 base and J 0 bases; nucleotides not matched to a gene: 5. The CDR3 has 17 residues.

The chain employs TRBV27 and TRBJ1-1, with TRBD1 identical over 8 bases. The germline V gene encodes CDR1 MNHEY and CDR2 SMNVEV (reference sequence). Germline trimming cut 5 bases from V and 1 base from J; bases unmatched to any gene: 6. The CDR3 is 15 residues long. The CDR3: CASSIGQGPNTEAFF. CDR3 bases: TGTGCCAGCAGTATTGGACAGGGCCCGAACACTGAAGCTTTCTTT.

A single count supports this clonotype. The V call is TRBV2, the J call TRBJ2-7; 8 bases align to TRBD1. This CDR3 comprises 15 residues. The germline V gene has CDR1 SNHLY and CDR2 FYNNEI. The ends lost 2 bases at V and 3 bases at J; junction bases unmatched: 6. CDR3 protein: CASSESGGTNYEQYF. CDR3 DNA sequence: TGTGCCAGCAGTGAATCAGGGGGCACCAACTACGAGCAGTACTTC.

The CDR3 DNA follows: TGTGCCAGCAGCGTAACCGGGACCTTCTACGAGCAGTACTTC. It yields the protein CASSVTGTFYEQYF. This chain links TRBV9 with TRBJ2-7, with D perhaps being TRBD1 or TRBD2 (5 bases each). CDR3 length: 14 amino acids. Germline V gene sequence: CDR1 SGDLS, CDR2 YYNGEE. The V gene lost 1 base and the J gene lost 3 bases, with 11 bases spanning the gap.

The CDR3 spells CASSPTFPGELFF. CDR3 DNA: TGTGCCAGCAGCCCTACTTTTCCCGGGGAGCTGTTTTTT. V usage is TRBV3-1 and J usage is TRBJ2-2; D ambiguous. The length of the CDR3 is 13 residues. CDR1 is LGHDT and CDR2 is YNNKEL in the germline V gene (reference sequence). V was shortened by 4 bases and J by 6 bases, with 9 bases between the two germline ends. The variable domain in full, completed from reference TRBV3-1 and TRBJ2-2, reads DTAVSQTPKYLVTQMGNDKSIKCEQNLGHDTMYWYKQDSKKFLKIMFSYNNKELIINETVPNRFSPKSPDKAHLNLHINSLELGDSAVYFCASSPTFPGELFFGEGSRLTVL.

This clonotype is a singleton in its sample. The chain couples TRBV5-1 to TRBJ1-1; the match to TRBD1 covers 9 bases. Germline lookup yields CDR1 SGHRS and CDR2 YFSETQ. The CDR3 length is 15 residues. After removal of 3 bases from V and 2 bases from J, the junction contained 5 bases not matched to a gene. The CDR3 is CASSWLGQGNTEAFF. The CDR3 nucleotides are TGCGCCAGCAGCTGGCTGGGACAGGGAAACACTGAAGCTTTCTTT.

The V gene is TRBV28, the J gene TRBJ1-1, with D tentatively TRBD1 (6 bases). From germline, CDR1 is MDHEN and CDR2 SYDVKM. The V and J ends lost 6 bases and 3 bases respectively, with 8 bases between them. There are 12 residues in the CDR3. The CDR3 reads CASRYRDTEAFF. The CDR3 DNA is TGTGCCAGCAGATACAGGGACACTGAAGCTTTCTTT.

The chain couples TRBV29-1 to TRBJ1-2; unclear D gene. V was clipped by 3 bases and J by 0 bases, with 14 bases between them. Germline CDR1 reads SQVTM; CDR2 reads ANQGSEA. This CDR3 comprises 15 residues. This CDR3 is CSVELGDTSNYGYTF. The CDR3 nucleotides read TGCAGCGTTGAGTTGGGAGACACCTCTAACTATGGCTACACCTTC.

The V and J genes are TRBV3-1 and TRBJ2-2; the match to TRBD1 covers 7 bases. The CDR3 has 18 amino acids. CDR1 and CDR2 from the germline V gene are LGHDT and YNNKEL (reference sequence). With 4 bases clipped from V and 0 bases from J, the junction kept 11 bases outside the gene matches. CDR3 sequence reads: CASSLSRWDSANTGELFF. In DNA form, the CDR3 reads TGTGCCAGCAGCCTTTCAAGATGGGACAGCGCGAACACCGGGGAGCTGTTTTTT.

In DNA, the CDR3 is TGTGCCAGTAGTATTGCTCTTGGACACCAGAACACTGAAGCTTTCTTT. Amino acids: CASSIALGHQNTEAFF. V gene TRBV19 combines with J gene TRBJ1-1; D perhaps matches TRBD1 (5 bases). CDR3 size: 16 residues. The germline gives CDR1 LNHDA, CDR2 SQIVND (reference sequence). Trimming pared 3 bases from V and 1 base from J, leaving 15 bases between.

CDR3 sequence: CASSLGWGISGNTIYF. The CDR3 DNA is TGTGCCAGCAGCTTAGGTTGGGGTATCTCTGGAAACACCATATATTTT. The gene calls are TRBV7-6 and TRBJ1-3; D remains unclear. The germline V and J ends were trimmed by 1 base and 0 bases, with 10 bases remaining between them. In germline, CDR1 is SGHVS, CDR2 FNYEAQ. The CDR3 covers 16 residues.

The chain combines TRBV13 with TRBJ1-5, with D hard to call. The CDR3 loop spans 17 amino acids. CDR1 and CDR2 (germline): PRHDT, FYEKMQ (reference sequence). V shed 0 bases and J shed 5 bases, with 17 bases lying between them. The DNA for the CDR3 is TGTGCCAGCAGCTTAGGCCCTAGGTGGCAAGACGATCAGCCCCAGCATTTT. It codes for CASSLGPRWQDDQPQHF.

This chain connects TRBV4-2 to TRBJ2-7; D ambiguous. V was clipped by 1 base and J by 5 bases, with 9 bases between them. Germline CDR1 is LGHNA and CDR2 is YNFKEQ. The CDR3 contains 13 residues. CDR3 region: CASSQGRANEQYF. The CDR3 DNA reads TGTGCCAGCAGCCAAGGAAGGGCGAACGAGCAGTACTTC.

This chain uses TRBV2 with TRBJ1-6, with D maybe TRBD1 (5 bases). CDR3 length: 14 residues. Germline CDR1 reads SNHLY; CDR2 reads FYNNEI. Trimming took off 3 bases at V and 7 bases at J, with 10 bases between the two ends. This chain's CDR3 is CASSEIDSNSPLHF. The CDR3 region has the DNA TGTGCCAGCAGTGAGATAGACAGCAATTCACCCCTCCACTTT.

This clonotype was seen a single time. This chain connects TRBV27 to TRBJ2-7, with D perhaps TRBD1 (6 bases). Trimming removed 5 bases at V and 5 bases at J, with 13 bases between. Germline CDR1 MNHEY, CDR2 SMNVEV (reference sequence). The CDR3 has 13 amino acids. CDR3 in amino acids: CASSLVGGHEQYF. The CDR3 DNA follows: TGTGCCAGCAGTCTGGTTGGGGGCCACGAGCAGTACTTC.

The chain is built from TRBV3-1 and TRBJ2-2; D ambiguous. The V end lost 4 bases, the J end lost 6 bases, and 6 bases lay between the germline ends. Germline V lookup: CDR1 LGHDT, CDR2 YNNKEL (reference sequence). This CDR3 spans 12 amino acids. This CDR3 reads CASSRGAGELFF. The CDR3 DNA reads TGTGCCAGCAGCCGTGGGGCCGGGGAGCTGTTTTTT.

V and J are TRBV29-1 and TRBJ2-3, with D perhaps TRBD2 (6 bases). Trimming pared 3 bases from V and 2 bases from J, leaving 15 bases between. The length of the CDR3 is 15 residues. CDR1 is SQVTM, CDR2 ANQGSEA, per germline. CDR3 DNA: TGCAGCGTTGACTTGCGGGGAGCCCACACAGATACGCAGTATTTT. Translation: CSVDLRGAHTDTQYF.

The V call is TRBV27, the J call TRBJ1-2; TRBD1 aligns across 7 bases. Germline values: CDR1 MNHEY, CDR2 SMNVEV (reference sequence). CDR3 size: 15 residues. V was pared by 5 bases and J by 8 bases, with 14 bases of the junction left unmatched. Here the CDR3 reads CASSEGGPNIEGYTF. The CDR3 region has the DNA TGTGCCAGCAGTGAAGGGGGCCCTAACATAGAGGGCTACACCTTC.

The chain carries TRBV15 and TRBJ2-5; maybe TRBD1 (6 bases). From germline, CDR1 is LNHNV and CDR2 YYDKDF (reference sequence). Trimming left V 0 bases short and J 4 bases short, with 12 bases between. CDR3 size: 15 residues. This CDR3 reads CATSRDSRGTETQYF. For the CDR3, the DNA is TGTGCCACCAGCAGAGATAGTAGGGGGACAGAGACCCAGTACTTC.

The genes are TRBV5-6 and TRBJ2-4; D not resolved. CDR1 is SGHDT and CDR2 is YYEEEE in the germline V gene. The CDR3 extends over 12 amino acids. The V and J ends lost 4 bases and 8 bases respectively, with 10 bases between them. CDR3 DNA: TGTGCCAGCAGCCCCGGACGGGACATTCAGTACTTC. Translated: CASSPGRDIQYF.

CDR3: CSVETGGAYEQYF. CDR3 nucleotide sequence: TGCAGCGTTGAAACGGGGGGCGCGTACGAGCAGTACTTC. The rearrangement uses TRBV29-1 and TRBJ2-7; perhaps TRBD2 as D (7 bases). This CDR3 spans 13 amino acids. The V end lost 2 bases, the J end lost 4 bases, and 12 bases lay between the germline ends. Germline-derived CDR1 and CDR2 are SQVTM and ANQGSEA.